The 17 T cell receptor beta chains below were found in one sample sequenced in a study of T cells in localized non-small cell lung cancer. Repertoires were generated with immunoSEQ multiplex PCR, while TCRdb's copy carries only in-frame clones and drops some. The sample records about 3,400 clones, around 21% being singletons. The specimen was lung tumor tissue, collected before any cancer treatment. Source of these receptors: a man between 18 and 55 years old with stage II lung adenocarcinoma.

In this sample, this clone is medium-sized. The V call is TRBV11-3, the J call TRBJ2-5; no reliable D call. The germline V gene has CDR1 SGHNT and CDR2 YENEEA. The CDR3 runs to 16 residues. The V end lost 3 bases, the J end lost 4 bases, and 18 bases lay between the germline ends. The CDR3 loop reads CASSFLGSTLRETQYF. DNA of the CDR3: TGTGCCAGCAGCTTCCTTGGGTCTACTCTCAGAGAGACCCAGTACTTC.

This chain links TRBV6-8 with TRBJ2-7; D is undetermined. The germline gives CDR1 MNHGY, CDR2 SAAAGT. Trimming pared 2 bases from V and 7 bases from J, leaving 15 bases between. The CDR3 runs 14 residues. In DNA form, the CDR3 reads TGTGCCAGCAGTTACAGGGCACCTGGGTCGGAGCAGTACTTC. It codes for CASSYRAPGSEQYF.

The gene calls are TRBV25-1 and TRBJ2-7, with no clear D. V was pared by 4 bases and J by 1 base, with 20 bases between. In germline, CDR1 is MGHDK, CDR2 SYGVNS. This CDR3 is 17 amino acids long. CDR3 DNA sequence: TGTGCCAGCAGTGGAAGGTCGCGTCCGGAGATGTCCTACGAGCAGTACTTC. Protein product: CASSGRSRPEMSYEQYF.

Within the sample, this clone is medium-sized (0.01 to 0.1%). The chain joins TRBV2 to TRBJ1-2, with D unclear. CDR1 is SNHLY, CDR2 FYNNEI, per germline. Trimming stripped 0 bases from V and 2 bases from J, with 7 bases between. This CDR3 has 14 amino acids. The CDR3 reads CASSEARTNYGYTF. As DNA, the CDR3 is TGTGCCAGCAGTGAAGCTCGGACCAACTATGGCTACACCTTC.

Sample share makes this clone medium-sized. This chain joins TRBV11-3 and TRBJ2-6; 9 nucleotides line up with TRBD1. V was clipped by 5 bases and J by 0 bases; unmatched bases: 8. This CDR3 comprises 18 residues. CDR1 SGHNT and CDR2 YENEEA come from the germline V gene. This CDR3 is CASSPEGTGSSGANVLTF. DNA for the CDR3: TGTGCCAGCAGCCCAGAAGGGACAGGGAGCTCTGGGGCCAACGTCCTGACTTTC.

This chain uses TRBV11-3 with TRBJ1-1, with TRBD1 as a possible D gene (6 bases). Germline loops: CDR1 SGHNT, CDR2 YENEEA. This CDR3 has 14 residues. Deletions cut 6 bases from V and 3 bases from J, with 14 bases between. The CDR3 sequence: CASSLRGRDTEAFF. In DNA, the CDR3 is TGTGCCAGCAGTCTTAGGGGGAGAGACACTGAAGCTTTCTTT.

The V and J genes are TRBV9 and TRBJ2-7, with D possibly being TRBD1 (6 bases). This CDR3 has 16 residues. V lost 0 bases to trimming and J lost 1 base, with 14 bases between them. CDR1 SGDLS and CDR2 YYNGEE come from the germline V gene. CDR3 in amino acids: CASSVDTLTGSYEQYF. CDR3 DNA sequence: TGTGCCAGCAGCGTAGATACACTGACAGGTTCCTACGAGCAGTACTTC.

V gene TRBV28 combines with J gene TRBJ2-3; D perhaps matches TRBD2 (6 bases). Per the germline V gene, CDR1 is MDHEN and CDR2 is SYDVKM. This CDR3 has 12 residues. The CDR3 DNA reads as TGTGCAACCGGGGGACGGGTAGATACGCAGTATTTT. It is translated as CATGGRVDTQYF.

V usage is TRBV28 and J usage is TRBJ1-1; D gene ambiguous. The V and J ends lost 7 bases and 6 bases respectively, with 15 bases between them. CDR3 size: 13 residues. The germline CDR1 and CDR2 sequences are MDHEN and SYDVKM. The CDR3 is CASIGHTKPEAFF. CDR3 coding DNA: TGTGCCAGCATTGGGCATACAAAACCTGAAGCTTTCTTT. Full variable domain (remainder filled in from reference TRBV28 and TRBJ1-1): DVKVTQSSRYLVKRTGEKVFLECVQDMDHENMFWYRQDPGLGLRLIYFSYDVKMKEKGDIPEGYSVSREKKERFSLILESASTNQTSMYLCASIGHTKPEAFFGQGTRLTVV.

V and J are TRBV25-1 and TRBJ2-4; D is undetermined. This CDR3 comprises 13 residues. Germline CDR1 MGHDK, CDR2 SYGVNS. V lost 2 bases to trimming and J lost 1 base, with 3 bases between them. CDR3 coding DNA: TGTGCCAGCAGTGAAGTGGCCAAAAACATTCAGTACTTC. It translates to CASSEVAKNIQYF.

The chain combines TRBV12-5 with TRBJ2-2; 8 positions agree with TRBD1. V lost 6 bases to trimming and J lost 7 bases; unmatched junction nucleotides: 1. The germline V gene has CDR1 LGHNT and CDR2 FRNRAP. The CDR3 contains 12 residues. CDR3 amino acids: CASGDRVGELFF. CDR3 in DNA: TGTGCTAGTGGGGACAGGGTCGGGGAGCTGTTTTTT.

The chain joins TRBV18 to TRBJ1-1; weak D call: TRBD1 (6 bases). The CDR3 contains 15 residues. Trimming removed 0 bases at V and 5 bases at J, with 13 bases between. Germline lookup yields CDR1 KGHSH and CDR2 LQKENI. This CDR3 reads CASSPPAGGRTEAFF. For the CDR3, the DNA is TGTGCCAGCTCACCACCTGCGGGGGGCCGGACTGAAGCTTTCTTT.

Only a few counts were recorded for this clone. The chain recombines TRBV28 with TRBJ1-2; 7 nucleotides line up with TRBD1. Trimming cost V 5 bases and J 8 bases; bases outside gene matches: 14. Germline V gives CDR1 MDHEN, CDR2 SYDVKM. The CDR3 runs to 15 residues. The CDR3 sequence: CASSTGRRQGGGYTF. The CDR3 DNA sequence: TGTGCCAGCAGTACAGGACGAAGACAGGGAGGAGGCTACACCTTC.

The chain links TRBV9 to TRBJ1-2; possibly TRBD1 for D (6 bases). Trimming shortened V by 0 bases and J by 6 bases, and 15 bases separated the two germline ends. Germline V gives CDR1 SGDLS, CDR2 YYNGEE. The CDR3 consists of 15 residues. The DNA of the CDR3 is TGTGCCAGCAGCGTAGAGGGGGTTCCGAGGAATGGCTACACCTTC. Translating gives CASSVEGVPRNGYTF.

This chain links TRBV11-3 with TRBJ2-1, with TRBD2 matching 10 bases. This CDR3 has 17 residues. Unmatched junction bases numbered 15, after V lost 5 bases and J lost 8 bases. Germline V gene lookup returns CDR1 SGHNT and CDR2 YENEEA. CDR3 sequence reads: CASSPAGASGGGHEQFF. DNA of the CDR3: TGTGCCAGCAGCCCTGCCGGGGCTAGCGGGGGCGGGCATGAGCAGTTCTTC.

The chain is built from TRBV30 and TRBJ2-3; D tentatively reads TRBD1 or TRBD2 (6 bases each). Germline CDR1 reads GTSNPN; CDR2 reads SVGIG (reference sequence). V was cut by 3 bases and J by 2 bases, with 15 bases left in between. This CDR3 contains 15 residues. The CDR3 protein is CAWSWTGGVTDTQYF. DNA of the CDR3: TGTGCCTGGAGCTGGACCGGGGGCGTCACAGATACGCAGTATTTT.

The chain combines TRBV11-3 with TRBJ1-6; TRBD1 matches 7 bases. Germline V gene lookup returns CDR1 SGHNT and CDR2 YENEEA. V shed 4 bases, J shed 9 bases, and the junction held 6 bases outside the gene matches. The CDR3 length is 14 residues. For the CDR3, the DNA is TGTGCCAGCAGCTGGCAGGGGGTGGCTTCACCCCTCCACTTT. This gives the protein CASSWQGVASPLHF.